A selection of T cell receptor beta chains follows, all from one sample in a study of human T cells and chemical hapten exposure. TCRdb recomputed calls from the RACE reads with MiXCR, one row per CDR3 protein. The repertoire holds more than 85,000 distinct CDR3 sequences, with roughly a tenth as singletons. This sample comprised whole blood, obtained in connection with sensitization to the hapten diphenylcyclopropenone (DPC). The receptors were sampled from a woman aged 40 to 50 with alopecia areata. Some clones in this sample may be carry-over from other donors' samples. Both conserved end residues are part of each CDR3. Clone sizes are given selectively: once, few, many, or a class where the clone is expanded.

12 | TRBJ1-2 | many | TRBV19 | CASSIMGGGYTF
15 | TRBJ2-5 | many | TRBV6-2/TRBV6-3 | CASRHPQRFQETQYF
13 | TRBJ1-5 | many | TRBV28 | CASQGVGNQPQHF
14 | TRBJ1-1 | few | TRBV5-1 | CASSTRQLGTEAFF
13 | TRBJ1-2 | many | TRBV7-6 | CASSLQGKDGYTF
18 | TRBJ1-5 | few | TRBV4-1 | CASSQDPARAHSNQPQHF
14 | TRBJ2-3 | few | TRBV11-2 | CASRRQGSTDTQYF
16 | TRBJ2-1 | NA | TRBV7-6 | CASSLAPAGGQTEQFF
14 | TRBJ1-5 | NA | TRBV11-2 | CASSLVSGDQPQHF
13 | TRBJ1-5 | NA | TRBV7-9 | CASSLNRDQPQHF
15 | TRBJ2-3 | NA | TRBV7-8 | CASSLFAAFTDTQYF
14 | TRBJ2-1 | few | TRBV20-1 | CSAPRGGSYNEQFF
13 | TRBJ2-7 | NA | TRBV11-2 | CASSLTPLAEQYF
15 | TRBJ1-1 | many | TRBV9 | CASSVEGGSNTEAFF
16 | TRBJ2-6 | few | TRBV7-9 | CASSLGRLSGANVLTF
17 | TRBJ1-1 | once | TRBV3-1 | CASSQFGLNEGGTEAFF
16 | TRBJ1-6 | many | TRBV30 | CAWRGGAVSYNSPLHF
9 | TRBJ1-1 | few | TRBV6-5 | CASSPPGHF
15 | TRBJ2-3 | few | TRBV30 | CACGTSGGLADTQYF
13 | TRBJ2-7 | few | TRBV5-6 | CASSLERAPGQYF
17 | TRBJ2-2 | NA | TRBV6-4 | CASSDSAEGANTGELFF
16 | TRBJ2-1 | few | TRBV10-3 | CAISKTGTSGYNEQFF
18 | TRBJ2-3 | NA | TRBV6-2/TRBV6-3 | CASSLAAGTSGGTDTQYF
17 | TRBJ1-2 | NA | TRBV7-2 | CASSKAGTGAIDYGYTF
14 | TRBJ2-5 | few | TRBV7-2 | CASSESTGLETQYF
15 | TRBJ2-2 | NA | TRBV7-9 | CASSLEDRNTGELFF
11 | TRBJ2-5 | few | TRBV29-1 | CSVGYQETQYF
14 | TRBJ1-5 | many | TRBV19 | CASSIDSTNQPQHF
14 | TRBJ1-1 | NA | TRBV4-1 | CASSQESRNTEAFF
12 | TRBJ2-2 | many | TRBV7-6 | CASSSHTGELFF
15 | TRBJ2-5 | few | TRBV6-2/TRBV6-3 | CASSYATSGAETQYF
16 | TRBJ2-2 | NA | TRBV5-1 | CASSFMRTGDTGELFF
14 | TRBJ2-5 | few | TRBV27 | CASIRAGTQETQYF
13 | TRBJ1-6 | many | TRBV7-8 | CASSLTGESPLHF
15 | TRBJ2-5 | NA | TRBV5-1 | CASSSPEQGKETQYF
15 | TRBJ2-7 | many | TRBV11-2 | CASSLPGGHLYEQYF
15 | TRBJ2-2 | many | TRBV7-2 | CASSLATGSAGELFF
15 | TRBJ2-5 | many | TRBV7-2 | CASSFTRLALETQYF
13 | TRBJ1-2 | many | TRBV29-1 | CSSVGVAASGYTF
19 | TRBJ1-1 | many | TRBV7-2 | CASSRPGTGRRGGNTEAFF
18 | TRBJ2-4 | few | TRBV12-3/TRBV12-4 | CASSFLVWGVSAKNIQYF
16 | TRBJ2-6 | NA | TRBV20-1 | CSARGGLSSGANVLTF
14 | TRBJ2-3 | NA | TRBV7-3 | CASSLEGTPNTEYF
15 | TRBJ1-2 | many | TRBV6-5 | CASLPQRDSLAGYTF
15 | TRBJ2-4 | many | TRBV21-1 | CASRGGGLAKNIQYF
14 | TRBJ2-5 | NA | TRBV20-1 | CSASPTGTRGGNNF
16 | TRBJ1-2 | many | TRBV7-2 | CASSLARQESNYGYTF
15 | TRBJ2-3 | NA | TRBV6-2/TRBV6-3 | CASSQGLYAADTQYF
14 | TRBJ1-4 | once | TRBV5-4 | CASSLETRGGKLFF
15 | TRBJ2-5 | NA | TRBV7-3 | CASSLIGSGAETQYF
14 | TRBJ2-5 | NA | TRBV3-1 | CASSPRGTKETQYF